This section outlines one T cell receptor beta chain sequence together with its context. Its antigen is undetermined. The investigators reverse transcribed all of the isolated RNA, so they sequenced expressed TCRB transcripts. Libraries were prepared by immunoSEQ multiplex PCR; TCRdb keeps only in-frame clonotypes and omits some of them. The data show 630,000 or so clones, 11% to 15% seen once. This specimen comes from a study of beta chain features in type 1 diabetes. Germline CDR1 reads MNHNY; CDR2 reads SVGAGI (reference sequence). The CDR3 is 15 residues long. V lost 5 bases to trimming and J lost 4 bases, with 18 bases between them. Study findings and constraints: Type 1 diabetes patients had TCRB CDR3s that were shorter (moderately but significantly so) in all four CD4+ subsets.

The receptor's source is a man between 18 and 29 years old with type 1 diabetes. The chain joins TRBV6-6 to TRBJ2-7; D unclear. The sequenced sample consisted of naive CD4+ T cells from blood. In DNA form, the CDR3 reads TGTGCCAGCAGTACCCGCACCTTGGATAGGTACGAGCAGTACTTC. This gives the protein CASSTRTLDRYEQYF.